Listed here are 9 T cell receptor beta chains from one sample, sequenced in a study of tumor-infiltrating lymphocytes in primary liver carcinoma. RNA was extracted from whole blood without cell sorting, alongside germline DNA. Starting from roughly 540 ng of total RNA, TCR beta cDNA was produced with a primer in the constant region. What produced the TCR beta libraries was three nested multiplex PCR rounds using slightly modified ARM-PCR. TRBV1-TRBV30 forward primers paired with a C-beta reverse primer were used in the first two PCR rounds, which ran approximately 10 cycles each. From the multiplex PCR reads, TCRdb called clonotypes with MiXCR, one entry per CDR3 protein. The data contain around 330,000 distinct CDR3 sequences, almost 60% of them singletons. Specimen: peripheral blood. The receptors come from a woman in her 30s with primary liver carcinoma and hepatitis B virus infection.

In regard to this clonotype: This may stem from a read error, because a much larger clone lies one nucleotide away. J is TRBJ2-2 and V is TRBV29-1; TRBD2 is a possible D gene (5 bases). Deletions cut 1 base from V and 7 bases from J, with 13 bases between. This CDR3 is built from 14 residues. The germline V gene has CDR1 SQVTM and CDR2 ANQGSEA. CDR3 region: CSVEAGGWSGELFF. The CDR3 DNA reads TGCAGCGTTGAAGCTGGCGGGTGGAGCGGGGAGCTGTTTTTT.

The chain employs TRBV28 and TRBJ1-2; D remains ambiguous. The germline V gene encodes CDR1 MDHEN and CDR2 SYDVKM. With 3 bases removed from V and 2 bases from J, the gap between germline ends came to 7 bases. The CDR3 is 13 amino acids. The CDR3 spells CASSLQANYGYTF. In nucleotides, the CDR3 is TGTGCCAGCAGTTTGCAGGCGAACTATGGCTACACCTTC.

Points on this clonotype: At one of its ends the junction is not consistent with the germline gene, which may arise from a read error. The rearrangement joins TRBV6-6 to TRBJ1-2; D is perhaps TRBD1 (5 bases). Germline loops: CDR1 MNHNY, CDR2 SVGAGI (reference sequence). There are 15 residues in the CDR3. The CDR3 spells CARSSSGDSAGGYTF. In DNA form, the CDR3 reads TGTGCCAGAAGTTCGTCGGGCGACAGTGCGGGTGGCTACACCTTC.

This clonotype showed up many times. CDR3 sequence: CASSQQISNQPQHF. CDR3 coding DNA: TGTGCCAGCAGTCAACAGATTAGCAATCAGCCCCAGCATTTT. The chain is built from TRBV12-3 or TRBV12-4 and TRBJ1-5; D call uncertain. The CDR3 totals 14 residues. Trimming took 5 bases from V and 0 from J, leaving 8 bases between them.

A remark on this clonotype: With a much larger clone just one base away, this may be a read error. The chain joins TRBV5-1 to TRBJ1-2, with TRBD1 as a possible D gene (5 bases). The ends were cut back, 5 bases at V and 6 bases at J, with 17 bases in the middle. The CDR3 spans 14 residues. In germline, CDR1 is SGHRS, CDR2 YFSETQ. The CDR3 loop is CASRDTVGPDGYTF. As DNA, the CDR3 is TGCGCCAGCAGGGACACAGTGGGCCCGGATGGCTACACCTTC.

About this clonotype: A much larger clone lies a single base off, so this may be a read error. This chain uses TRBV6-5 with TRBJ2-7; unclear D gene. The length of the CDR3 is 14 residues. CDR1 MNHEY and CDR2 SVGAGI come from the germline V gene. The CDR3, as DNA: TGTGCCAGCAGTTACGGTGGGTTGCCGGCCGAGCAGTGCTTC. It yields the protein CASSYGGLPAEQCF.

Comments on this clonotype: At one of its ends the junction is not consistent with the germline gene, which may arise from a read error. The chain employs TRBV12-3 or TRBV12-4 and TRBJ2-2; tentatively, D is TRBD1 or TRBD2 (5 bases each). CDR3 length: 15 residues. Written as DNA, the CDR3 is TGTGCCAGCAGTTTGGAGTGGGGGTACACCGGGCAGCTGTTTTTT. Amino acid sequence: CASSLEWGYTGQLFF.

Concerning this clonotype itself: A much larger clone differs by one base, so this may be a read error. This chain uses TRBV29-1 with TRBJ1-2, with D perhaps matching TRBD1 (6 bases). CDR3 size: 14 residues. The germline gives CDR1 SQVTM, CDR2 ANQGSEA. V was trimmed by 4 bases and J by 8 bases, leaving 20 bases between them. Here the CDR3 reads CSVAGVEGPGGYTF. For the CDR3, the DNA is TGCAGCGTTGCAGGGGTAGAGGGCCCTGGGGGCTACACCTTC.

This clonotype appeared a few times. V usage is TRBV4-1 and J usage is TRBJ2-3, with 10 bases identical to TRBD2. This CDR3 is 18 amino acids long. Germline V gives CDR1 MGHRA, CDR2 YSYEKL. The trim removed 8 bases at V and 0 bases at J, leaving 14 bases unmatched. This CDR3 is CASSAGGLRAVSTDTQYF. The CDR3 DNA follows: TGCGCCAGCTCAGCGGGGGGGTTACGAGCGGTGAGCACAGATACGCAGTATTTT.